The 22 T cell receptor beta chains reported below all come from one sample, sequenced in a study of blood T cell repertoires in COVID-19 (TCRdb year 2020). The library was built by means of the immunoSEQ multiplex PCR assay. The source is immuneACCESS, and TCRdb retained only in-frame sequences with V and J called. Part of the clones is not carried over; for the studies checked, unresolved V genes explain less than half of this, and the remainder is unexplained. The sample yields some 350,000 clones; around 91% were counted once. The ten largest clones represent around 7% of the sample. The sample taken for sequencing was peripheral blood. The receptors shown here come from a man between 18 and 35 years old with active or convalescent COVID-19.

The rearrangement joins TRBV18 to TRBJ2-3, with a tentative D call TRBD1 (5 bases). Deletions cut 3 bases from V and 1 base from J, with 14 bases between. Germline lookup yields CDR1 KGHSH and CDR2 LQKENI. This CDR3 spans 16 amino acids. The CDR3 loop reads CASSPDRVWGTDTQYF. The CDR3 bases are TGTGCCAGCTCACCTGACAGAGTCTGGGGCACAGATACGCAGTATTTT.

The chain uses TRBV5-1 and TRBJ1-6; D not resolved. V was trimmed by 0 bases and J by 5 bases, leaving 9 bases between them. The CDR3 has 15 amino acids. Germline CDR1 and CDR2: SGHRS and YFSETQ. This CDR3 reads CASSLVGSDNSPLHF. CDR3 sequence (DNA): TGCGCCAGCAGCTTGGTAGGGAGCGATAATTCACCCCTCCACTTT.

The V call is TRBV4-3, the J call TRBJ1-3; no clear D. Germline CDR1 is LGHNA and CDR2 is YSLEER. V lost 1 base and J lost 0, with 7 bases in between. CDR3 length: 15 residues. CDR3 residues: CASSQGQGSGNTIYF. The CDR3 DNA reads TGCGCCAGCAGCCAAGGACAAGGCTCTGGAAACACCATATATTTT.

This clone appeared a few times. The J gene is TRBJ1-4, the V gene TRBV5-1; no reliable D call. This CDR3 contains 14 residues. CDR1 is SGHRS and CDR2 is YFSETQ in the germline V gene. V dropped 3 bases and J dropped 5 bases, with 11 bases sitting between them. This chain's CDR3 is CASSSAGINEKLFF. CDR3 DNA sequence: TGCGCCAGCAGCTCGGCAGGCATAAATGAAAAACTGTTTTTT.

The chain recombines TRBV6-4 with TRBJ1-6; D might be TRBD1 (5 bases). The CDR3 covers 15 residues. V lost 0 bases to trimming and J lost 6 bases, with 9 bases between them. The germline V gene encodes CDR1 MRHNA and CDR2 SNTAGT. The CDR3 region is CASSDSEGPNSPLHF. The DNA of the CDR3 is TGTGCCAGCAGTGACTCGGAGGGGCCTAATTCACCCCTCCACTTT.

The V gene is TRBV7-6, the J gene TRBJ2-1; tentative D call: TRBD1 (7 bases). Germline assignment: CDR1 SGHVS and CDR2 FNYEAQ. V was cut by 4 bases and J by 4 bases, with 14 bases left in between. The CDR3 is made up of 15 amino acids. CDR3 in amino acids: CASSSRDSFYNEQFF. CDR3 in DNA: TGTGCCAGCAGCTCGCGGGACAGTTTTTACAATGAGCAGTTCTTC.

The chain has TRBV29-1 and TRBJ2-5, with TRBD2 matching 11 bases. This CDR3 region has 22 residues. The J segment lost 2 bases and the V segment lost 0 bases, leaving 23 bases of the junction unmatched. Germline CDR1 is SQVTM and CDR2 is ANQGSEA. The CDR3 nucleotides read TGCAGCGTTGAAGATTGGACCGGGACAGAGATAGCGGGGGGGCCCCCTCAAGAGACCCAGTACTTC. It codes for CSVEDWTGTEIAGGPPQETQYF.

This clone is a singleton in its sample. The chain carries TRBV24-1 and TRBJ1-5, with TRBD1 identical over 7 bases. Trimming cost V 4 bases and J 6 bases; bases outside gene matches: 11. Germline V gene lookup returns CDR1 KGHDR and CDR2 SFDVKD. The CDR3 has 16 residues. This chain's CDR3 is CATSDPRQGPGQPQHF. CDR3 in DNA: TGTGCCACCAGTGACCCTCGACAGGGCCCCGGTCAGCCCCAGCATTTT.

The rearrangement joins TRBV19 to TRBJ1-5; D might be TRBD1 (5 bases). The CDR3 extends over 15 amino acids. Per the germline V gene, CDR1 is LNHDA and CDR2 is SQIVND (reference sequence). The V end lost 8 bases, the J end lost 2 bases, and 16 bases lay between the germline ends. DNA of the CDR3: TGTGCCAGTCGACCTGCTACCAGGGGCAATCAGCCCCAGCATTTT. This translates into CASRPATRGNQPQHF.

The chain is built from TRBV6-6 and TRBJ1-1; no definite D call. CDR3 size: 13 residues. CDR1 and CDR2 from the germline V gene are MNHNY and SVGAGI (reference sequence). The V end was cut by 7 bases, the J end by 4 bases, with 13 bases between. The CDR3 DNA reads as TGTGCCAGCATGGTTCGGGTAGTCACTGAAGCTTTCTTT. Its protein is CASMVRVVTEAFF.

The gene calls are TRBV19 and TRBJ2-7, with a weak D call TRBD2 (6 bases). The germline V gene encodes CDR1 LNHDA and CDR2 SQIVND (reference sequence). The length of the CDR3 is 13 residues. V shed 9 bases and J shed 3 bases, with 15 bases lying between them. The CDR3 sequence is CASSAGLHYEQYF. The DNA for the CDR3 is TGTGCCAGCAGTGCGGGACTGCACTACGAGCAGTACTTC. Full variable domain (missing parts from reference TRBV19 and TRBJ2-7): DGGITQSPKYLFRKEGQNVTLSCEQNLNHDAMYWYRQDPGQGLRLIYYSQIVNDFQKGDIAEGYSVSREKKESFPLTVTSAQKNPTAFYLCASSAGLHYEQYFGPGTRLTVT.

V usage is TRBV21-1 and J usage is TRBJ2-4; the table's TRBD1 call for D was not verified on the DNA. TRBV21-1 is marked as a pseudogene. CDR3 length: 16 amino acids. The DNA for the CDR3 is TGTGCCAGCAGCAGCCGGACAGGGTTCGGCAAAAACATTCAGTACTTC. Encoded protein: CASSSRTGFGKNIQYF.

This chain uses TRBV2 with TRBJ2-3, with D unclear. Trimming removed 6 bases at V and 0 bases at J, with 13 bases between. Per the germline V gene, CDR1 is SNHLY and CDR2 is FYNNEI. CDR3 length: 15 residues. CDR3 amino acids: CASRPVAVSTDTQYF. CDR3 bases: TGTGCCAGCAGGCCGGTGGCGGTTAGCACAGATACGCAGTATTTT.

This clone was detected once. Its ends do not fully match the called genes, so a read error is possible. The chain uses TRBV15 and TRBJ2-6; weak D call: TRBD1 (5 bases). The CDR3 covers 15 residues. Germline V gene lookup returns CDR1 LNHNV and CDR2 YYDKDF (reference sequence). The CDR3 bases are TGTGCCACAATCAGAGAGCGCTCTGGGGCCAACGTGCTGACTTTC. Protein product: CATIRERSGANVLTF.

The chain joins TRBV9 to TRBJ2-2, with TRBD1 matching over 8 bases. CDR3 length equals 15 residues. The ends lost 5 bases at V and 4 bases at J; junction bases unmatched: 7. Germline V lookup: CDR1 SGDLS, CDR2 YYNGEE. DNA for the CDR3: TGTGCCAGCAGAGGGGACAGGCCCTCCACCGGGGAGCTGTTTTTT. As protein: CASRGDRPSTGELFF.

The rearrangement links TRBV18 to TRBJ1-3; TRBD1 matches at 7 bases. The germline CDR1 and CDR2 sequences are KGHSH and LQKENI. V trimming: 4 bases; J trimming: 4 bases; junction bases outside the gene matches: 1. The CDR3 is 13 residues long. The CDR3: CASSRDSGNTIYF. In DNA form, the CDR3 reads TGTGCCAGCTCACGGGACAGCGGAAACACCATATATTTT.

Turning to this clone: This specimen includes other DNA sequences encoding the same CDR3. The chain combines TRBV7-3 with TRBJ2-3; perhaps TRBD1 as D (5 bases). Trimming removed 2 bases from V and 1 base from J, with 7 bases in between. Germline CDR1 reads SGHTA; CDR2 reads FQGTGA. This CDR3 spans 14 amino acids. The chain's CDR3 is CASSLQGGTDTQYF. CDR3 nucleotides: TGTGCCAGCAGCTTACAGGGTGGCACAGATACGCAGTATTTT.

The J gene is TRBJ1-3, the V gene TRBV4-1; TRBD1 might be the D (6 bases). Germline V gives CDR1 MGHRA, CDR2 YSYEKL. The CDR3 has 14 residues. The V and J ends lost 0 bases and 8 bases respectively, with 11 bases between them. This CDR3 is CASSQDTGMDTIYF. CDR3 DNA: TGCGCCAGCAGCCAAGATACAGGGATGGACACCATATATTTT.

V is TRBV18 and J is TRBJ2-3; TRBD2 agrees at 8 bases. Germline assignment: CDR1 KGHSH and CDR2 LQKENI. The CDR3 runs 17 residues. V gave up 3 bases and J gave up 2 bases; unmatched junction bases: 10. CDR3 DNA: TGTGCCAGCTCACCCAGCGGGAGAGTAGGGCACACAGATACGCAGTATTTT. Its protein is CASSPSGRVGHTDTQYF.

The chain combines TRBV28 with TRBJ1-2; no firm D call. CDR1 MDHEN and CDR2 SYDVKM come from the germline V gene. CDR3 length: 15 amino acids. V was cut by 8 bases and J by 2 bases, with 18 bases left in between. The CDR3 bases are TGTGCCAGCGGACCTGGCCAAAGAGGGAACTATGGCTACACCTTC. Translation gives CASGPGQRGNYGYTF.

The CDR3 here is CASSVGRDTEAFF. In DNA form, the CDR3 reads TGTGCCAGCAGCGTAGGAAGAGACACTGAAGCTTTCTTT. This chain joins TRBV9 and TRBJ1-1; D remains ambiguous. V shed 0 bases and J shed 3 bases, with 6 bases lying between them. The germline gives CDR1 SGDLS, CDR2 YYNGEE. The length of the CDR3 is 13 residues.

CDR3 residues: CASSDGTGTPNQPQHF. The CDR3 DNA sequence: TGTGCCAGCAGCGACGGGACAGGCACGCCTAATCAGCCCCAGCATTTT. J is TRBJ1-5 and V is TRBV5-6; 8 nucleotides match TRBD1. V lost 4 bases to trimming and J lost 4 bases; unmatched junction nucleotides: 10. Germline CDR1 and CDR2: SGHDT and YYEEEE. This CDR3 is built from 16 residues.